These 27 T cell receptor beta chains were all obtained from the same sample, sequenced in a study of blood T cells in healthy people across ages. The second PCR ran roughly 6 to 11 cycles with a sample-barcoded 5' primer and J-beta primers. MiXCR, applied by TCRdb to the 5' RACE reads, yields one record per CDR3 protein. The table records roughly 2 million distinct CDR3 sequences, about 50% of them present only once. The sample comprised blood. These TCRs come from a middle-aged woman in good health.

CDR3 region: CAIRQEGSSYEQYF. DNA for the CDR3: TGTGCCATCCGACAGGAGGGCAGCTCCTACGAGCAGTACTTC. This chain uses TRBV10-3 with TRBJ2-7; D tentatively fits TRBD1 or TRBD2 (6 bases each). This CDR3 contains 14 residues. V was shortened by 8 bases and J by 0 bases, with 14 bases between the two germline ends. Germline V gene sequence: CDR1 ENHRY, CDR2 SYGVKD.

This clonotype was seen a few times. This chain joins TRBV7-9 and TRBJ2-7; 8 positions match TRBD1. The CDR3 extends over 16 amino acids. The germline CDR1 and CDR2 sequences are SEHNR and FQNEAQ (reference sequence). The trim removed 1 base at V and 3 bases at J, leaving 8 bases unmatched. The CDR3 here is CASSLGGTGNFYEQYF. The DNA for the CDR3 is TGTGCCAGCAGCTTAGGCGGGACAGGTAATTTCTACGAGCAGTACTTC.

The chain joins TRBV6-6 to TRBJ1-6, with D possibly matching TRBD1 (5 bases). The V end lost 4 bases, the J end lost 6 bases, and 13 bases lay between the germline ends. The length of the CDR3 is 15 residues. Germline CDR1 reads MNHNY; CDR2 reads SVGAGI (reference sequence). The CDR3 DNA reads TGTGCCAGCAGTTCCCCTGCAGGGCCTAATTCACCCCTCCACTTT. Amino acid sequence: CASSSPAGPNSPLHF.

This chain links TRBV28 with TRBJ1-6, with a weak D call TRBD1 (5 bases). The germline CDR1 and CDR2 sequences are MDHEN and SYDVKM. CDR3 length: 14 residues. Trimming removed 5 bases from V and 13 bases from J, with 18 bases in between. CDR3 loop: CASSPARGWNPLHF. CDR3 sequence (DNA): TGTGCCAGCAGTCCAGCCCGGGGGTGGAACCCCCTCCACTTT.

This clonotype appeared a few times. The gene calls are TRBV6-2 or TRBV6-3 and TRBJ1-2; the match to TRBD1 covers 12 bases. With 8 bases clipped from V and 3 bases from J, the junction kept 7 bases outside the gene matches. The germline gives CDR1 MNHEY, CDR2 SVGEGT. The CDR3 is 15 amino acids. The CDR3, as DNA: TGTGCCAGCCGATCCGGGACAGGGGGCGACTATGGCTACACCTTC. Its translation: CASRSGTGGDYGYTF.

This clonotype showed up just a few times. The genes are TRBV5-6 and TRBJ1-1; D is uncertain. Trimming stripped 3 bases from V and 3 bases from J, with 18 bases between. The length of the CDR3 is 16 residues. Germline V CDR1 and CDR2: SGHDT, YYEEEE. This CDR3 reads CASSSGLSPRDTEAFF. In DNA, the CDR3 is TGTGCCAGCAGCTCCGGACTTTCCCCACGGGACACTGAAGCTTTCTTT. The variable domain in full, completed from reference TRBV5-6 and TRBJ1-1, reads DAGVTQSPTHLIKTRGQQVTLRCSPKSGHDTVSWYQQALGQGPQFIFQYYEEEERQRGNFPDRFSGHQFPNYSSELNVNALLLGDSALYLCASSSGLSPRDTEAFFGQGTRLTVV.

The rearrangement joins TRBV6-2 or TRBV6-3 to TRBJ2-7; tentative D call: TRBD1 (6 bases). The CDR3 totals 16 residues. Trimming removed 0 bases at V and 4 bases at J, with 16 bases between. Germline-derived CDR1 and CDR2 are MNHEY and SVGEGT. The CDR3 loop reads CASSYSPTGDRYEQYF. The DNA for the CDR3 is TGTGCCAGCAGTTACTCCCCGACAGGCGACCGATACGAGCAGTACTTC.

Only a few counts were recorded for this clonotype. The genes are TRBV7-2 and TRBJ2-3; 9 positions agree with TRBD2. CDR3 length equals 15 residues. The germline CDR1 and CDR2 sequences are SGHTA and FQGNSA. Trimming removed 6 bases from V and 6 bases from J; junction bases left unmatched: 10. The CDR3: CASSSAGGSLDTQYF. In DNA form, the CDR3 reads TGTGCCAGCAGTTCAGCGGGGGGCTCGCTCGATACGCAGTATTTT.

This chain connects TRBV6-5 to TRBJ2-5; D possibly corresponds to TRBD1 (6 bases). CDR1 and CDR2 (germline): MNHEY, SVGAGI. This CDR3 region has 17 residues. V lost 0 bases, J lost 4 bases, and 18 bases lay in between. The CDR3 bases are TGTGCCAGCAGTTACTCCCCTCCAGGGCAGGGGCGAGAGACCCAGTACTTC. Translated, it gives CASSYSPPGQGRETQYF.

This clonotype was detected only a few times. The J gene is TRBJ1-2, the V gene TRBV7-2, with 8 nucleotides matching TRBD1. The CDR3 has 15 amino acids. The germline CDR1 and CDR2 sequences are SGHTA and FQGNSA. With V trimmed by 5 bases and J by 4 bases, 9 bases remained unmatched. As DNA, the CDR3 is TGTGCCAGCAGCCTCTCCCCAGACAGGGGCTATGGCTACACCTTC. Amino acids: CASSLSPDRGYGYTF.

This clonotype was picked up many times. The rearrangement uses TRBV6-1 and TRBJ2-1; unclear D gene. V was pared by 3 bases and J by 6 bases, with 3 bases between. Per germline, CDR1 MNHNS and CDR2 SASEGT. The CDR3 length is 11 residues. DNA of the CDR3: TGTGCCAGCAGTGAGAGCAATGAGCAGTTCTTC. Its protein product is CASSESNEQFF.

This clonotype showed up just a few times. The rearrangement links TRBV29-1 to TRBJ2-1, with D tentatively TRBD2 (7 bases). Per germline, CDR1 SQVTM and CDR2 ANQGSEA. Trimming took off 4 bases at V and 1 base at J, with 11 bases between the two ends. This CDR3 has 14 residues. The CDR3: CSVVAGASYNEQFF. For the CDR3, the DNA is TGCAGCGTTGTGGCGGGGGCATCCTACAATGAGCAGTTCTTC.

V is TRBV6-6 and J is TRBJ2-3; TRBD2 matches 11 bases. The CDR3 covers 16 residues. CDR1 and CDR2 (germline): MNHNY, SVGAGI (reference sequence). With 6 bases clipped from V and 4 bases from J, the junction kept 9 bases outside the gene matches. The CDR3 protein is CASRLLAGGGPDTQYF. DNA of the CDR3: TGTGCCAGCAGACTTTTAGCGGGAGGGGGCCCAGATACGCAGTATTTT.

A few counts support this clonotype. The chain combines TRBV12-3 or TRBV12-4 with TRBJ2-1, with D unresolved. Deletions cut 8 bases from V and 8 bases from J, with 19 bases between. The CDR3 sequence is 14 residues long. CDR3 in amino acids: CASGSTSISDEQFF. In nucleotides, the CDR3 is TGTGCCAGCGGCTCAACCTCGATTTCGGATGAGCAGTTCTTC.

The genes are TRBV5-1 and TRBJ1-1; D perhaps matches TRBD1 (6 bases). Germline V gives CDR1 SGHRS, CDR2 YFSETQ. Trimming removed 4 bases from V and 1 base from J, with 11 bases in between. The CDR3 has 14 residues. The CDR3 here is CASSREGQNTEAFF. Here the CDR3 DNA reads TGCGCCAGCAGCCGCGAGGGACAGAACACTGAAGCTTTCTTT.

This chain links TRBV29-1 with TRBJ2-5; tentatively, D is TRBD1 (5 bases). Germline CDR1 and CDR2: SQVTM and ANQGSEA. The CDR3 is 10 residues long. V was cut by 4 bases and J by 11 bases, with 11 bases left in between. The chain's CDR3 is CSVVGVEQYF. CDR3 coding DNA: TGCAGCGTTGTAGGGGTTGAGCAGTACTTC. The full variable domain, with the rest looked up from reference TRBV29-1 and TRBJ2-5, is SAVISQKPSRDICQRGTSLTIQCQVDSQVTMMFWYRQQPGQSLTLIATANQGSEATYESGFVIDKFPISRPNLTFSTLTVSNMSPEDSSIYLCSVVGVEQYFGPGTRLLVL.

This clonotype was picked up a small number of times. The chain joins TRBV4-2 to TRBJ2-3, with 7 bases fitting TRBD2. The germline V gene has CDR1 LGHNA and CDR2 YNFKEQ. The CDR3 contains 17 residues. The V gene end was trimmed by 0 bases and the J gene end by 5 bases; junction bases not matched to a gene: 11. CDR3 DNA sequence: TGTGCCAGCAGCCAAGAGGCGGGGGACGGGGTTGGAGATACGCAGTATTTT. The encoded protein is CASSQEAGDGVGDTQYF.

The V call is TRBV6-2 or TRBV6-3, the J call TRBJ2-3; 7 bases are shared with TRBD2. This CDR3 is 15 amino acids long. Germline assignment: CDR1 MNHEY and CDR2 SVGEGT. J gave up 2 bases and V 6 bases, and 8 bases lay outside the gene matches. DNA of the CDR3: TGTGCCAGCAGACCTCCGGGACTAACCACAGATACGCAGTATTTT. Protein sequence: CASRPPGLTTDTQYF.

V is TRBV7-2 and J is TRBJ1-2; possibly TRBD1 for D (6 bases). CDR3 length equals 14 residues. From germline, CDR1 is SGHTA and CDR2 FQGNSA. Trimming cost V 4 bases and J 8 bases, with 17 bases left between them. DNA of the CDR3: TGTGCCAGCAGCTCCCCCACGGGGGCATGGGGCTACACCTTC. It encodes CASSSPTGAWGYTF. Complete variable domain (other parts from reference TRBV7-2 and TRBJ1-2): GAGVSQSPSNKVTEKGKDVELRCDPISGHTALYWYRQSLGQGLEFLIYFQGNSAPDKSGLPSDRFSAERTGGSVSTLTIQRTQQEDSAVYLCASSSPTGAWGYTFGSGTRLTVV.

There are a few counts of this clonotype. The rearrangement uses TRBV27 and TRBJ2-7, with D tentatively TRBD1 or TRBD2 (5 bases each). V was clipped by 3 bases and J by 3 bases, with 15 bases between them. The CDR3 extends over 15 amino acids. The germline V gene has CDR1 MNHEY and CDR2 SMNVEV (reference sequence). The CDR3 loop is CASSFGASSDYEQYF. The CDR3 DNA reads TGTGCCAGCAGTTTTGGGGCTAGCAGTGACTACGAGCAGTACTTC.

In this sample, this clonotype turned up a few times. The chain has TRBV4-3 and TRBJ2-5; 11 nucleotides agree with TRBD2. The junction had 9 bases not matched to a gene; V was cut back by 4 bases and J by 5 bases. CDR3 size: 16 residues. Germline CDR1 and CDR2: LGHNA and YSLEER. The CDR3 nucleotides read TGCGCCAGCAGCCCGACTAGCGGGGAACCTTGGGAGACCCAGTACTTC. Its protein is CASSPTSGEPWETQYF.

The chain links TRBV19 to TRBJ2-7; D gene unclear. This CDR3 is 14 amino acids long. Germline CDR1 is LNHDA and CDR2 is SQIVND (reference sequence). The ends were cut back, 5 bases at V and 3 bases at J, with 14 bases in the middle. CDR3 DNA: TGTGCCAGTAGTCGATCAGGTGAGCTCTACGAGCAGTACTTC. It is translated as CASSRSGELYEQYF.

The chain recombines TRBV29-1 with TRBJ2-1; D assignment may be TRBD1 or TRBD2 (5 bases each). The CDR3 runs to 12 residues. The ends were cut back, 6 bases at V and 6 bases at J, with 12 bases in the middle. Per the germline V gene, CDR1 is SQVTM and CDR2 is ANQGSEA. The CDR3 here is CSVNTGPNEQFF. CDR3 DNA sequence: TGCAGCGTGAATACGGGGCCCAATGAGCAGTTCTTC.

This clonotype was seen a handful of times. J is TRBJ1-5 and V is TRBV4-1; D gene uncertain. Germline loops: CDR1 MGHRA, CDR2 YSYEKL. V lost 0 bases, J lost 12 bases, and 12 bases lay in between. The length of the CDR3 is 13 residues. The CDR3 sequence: CASSQDRGSNQHF. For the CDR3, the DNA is TGCGCCAGCAGCCAAGATCGTGGCAGTAACCAGCATTTT.

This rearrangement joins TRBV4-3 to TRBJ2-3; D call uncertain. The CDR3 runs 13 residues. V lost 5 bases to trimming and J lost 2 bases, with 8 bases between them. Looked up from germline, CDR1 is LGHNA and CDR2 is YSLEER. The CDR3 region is CASSKGPTDTQYF. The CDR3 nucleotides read TGCGCCAGCAGCAAAGGACCCACAGATACGCAGTATTTT.

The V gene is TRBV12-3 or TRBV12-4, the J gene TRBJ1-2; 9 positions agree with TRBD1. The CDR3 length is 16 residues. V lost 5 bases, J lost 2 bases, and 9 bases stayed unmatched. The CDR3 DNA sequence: TGTGCCAGCAGTCGCCCGGGACAGGGAGTAAACTATGGCTACACCTTC. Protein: CASSRPGQGVNYGYTF.

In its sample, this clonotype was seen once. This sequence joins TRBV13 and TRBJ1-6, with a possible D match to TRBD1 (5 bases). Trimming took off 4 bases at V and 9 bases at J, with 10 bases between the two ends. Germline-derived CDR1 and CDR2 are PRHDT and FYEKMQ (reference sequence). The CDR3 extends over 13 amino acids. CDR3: CASSSGPSSPLHF. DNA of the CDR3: TGTGCCAGCAGCTCGGGACCCAGTTCACCCCTCCACTTT.